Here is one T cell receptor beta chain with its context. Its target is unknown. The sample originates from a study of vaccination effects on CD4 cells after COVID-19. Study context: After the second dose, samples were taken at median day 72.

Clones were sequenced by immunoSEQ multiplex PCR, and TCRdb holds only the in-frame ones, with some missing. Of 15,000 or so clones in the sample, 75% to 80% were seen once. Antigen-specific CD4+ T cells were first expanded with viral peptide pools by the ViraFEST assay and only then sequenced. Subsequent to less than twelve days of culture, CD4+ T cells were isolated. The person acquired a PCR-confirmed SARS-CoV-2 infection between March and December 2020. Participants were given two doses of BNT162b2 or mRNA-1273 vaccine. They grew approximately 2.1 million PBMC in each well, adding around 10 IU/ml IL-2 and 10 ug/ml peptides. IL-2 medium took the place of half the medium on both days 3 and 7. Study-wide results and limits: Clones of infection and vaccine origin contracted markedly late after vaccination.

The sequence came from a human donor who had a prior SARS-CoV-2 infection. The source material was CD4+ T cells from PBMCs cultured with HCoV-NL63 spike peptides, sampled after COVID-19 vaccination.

CDR3 sequence: CASSSMGQNTEAFF. CDR3 coding DNA: TGCGCCAGCAGCTCGATGGGACAGAACACTGAAGCTTTCTTT. The chain recombines TRBV5-1 with TRBJ1-1, with D maybe TRBD1 (6 bases). CDR3 length: 14 amino acids. Germline lookup yields CDR1 SGHRS and CDR2 YFSETQ. V was cut by 3 bases and J by 1 base, with 10 bases left in between.